The entry that follows covers one TCR beta chain sequence. The entry originates in a study of blood T cell repertoires in COVID-19. Across the whole study: Acute and convalescent COVID-19 samples came from the United States, Italy and Spain. PBMCs, B-cell-depleted T cells, or T cells provided the cDNA or gDNA that made up the material.

V lost 6 bases and J lost 0, with 8 bases in between. CDR1 KGHDR and CDR2 SFDVKD come from the germline V gene. CDR3 size: 14 residues. In the study's own analysis: By means of reference gene primer amplification, nucleated cell counts were estimated. Libraries were prepared by immunoSEQ multiplex PCR; TCRdb keeps only in-frame clonotypes and omits some of them. That table gives V, J and clone size, and the DNA gave D and trimming. The data contain some 110,000 clones, more than 60% of them singletons. This chain links TRBV24-1 with TRBJ2-1, with D possibly matching TRBD1 (6 bases). The sequence came from a man between 65 and 85 years old with acute or convalescent COVID-19. Material for sequencing was peripheral blood. The CDR3 DNA follows: TGTGCCACCAGTCTGACAGGCTCCTACAATGAGCAGTTCTTC. Its protein is CATSLTGSYNEQFF.